A selection of T cell receptor beta chains follows, all from one sample in a study of Ad26.COV2.S vaccination and SARS-CoV-2 variants. Produced via immunoSEQ multiplex PCR; TCRdb's table is partial and in-frame only. The sample includes around 320,000 clones, just under 85% of them seen just once. Sequenced here: peripheral blood, sampled in a trial of Ad26.COV2.S vaccine versus placebo. These receptors all stem from a person between 18 and 59 years old who received the Ad26.COV2.S COVID-19 vaccine or a placebo. Each CDR3 is given with its conserved first and last residue. The D gene is left open where the match is weak. Clone size is given for some rows only: seen once, a few or many times, or a class if the clone is expanded.

size: few; D: TRBD1; V: TRBV3-1/TRBV3-2; length: 21; J: TRBJ1-3; DNA: TGTGCCAGCAGCCAACGCAGCGGACAGGGGTTCTCGTCTCGCTCTGGAAACACCATATATTTT; CDR3: CASSQRSGQGFSSRSGNTIYF
size: .; D: .; V: TRBV12-3/TRBV12-4; length: 13; J: TRBJ1-1; DNA: TGTGCCAGCACCTACGGGACGCACACTGAAGCTTTCTTT; CDR3: CASTYGTHTEAFF
size: .; D: TRBD2; V: TRBV7-8; length: 15; J: TRBJ2-3; DNA: TGTGCCAGCAGGAATAGCGGGGGGGAGACAGATACGCAGTATTTT; CDR3: CASRNSGGETDTQYF
size: .; D: TRBD1; V: TRBV23-1; length: 13; J: TRBJ2-3; DNA: TGCGCCAGCATGTGGACAGGCCCTGTATCGCAGTATTTT; CDR3: CASMWTGPVSQYF
size: once; D: .; V: TRBV19; length: 15; J: TRBJ2-2; DNA: TGTGCCAGTAGTATCCTGGGGGGCGGCACCGGGGAGCTGTTTTTT; CDR3: CASSILGGGTGELFF
size: once; D: .; V: TRBV11-2; length: 15; J: TRBJ2-1; DNA: TGTGCCAGCAGCCCCGGACAAACCCCATACAATGAGCAGTTCTTC; CDR3: CASSPGQTPYNEQFF
size: few; D: .; V: TRBV6-2/TRBV6-3; length: 13; J: TRBJ1-2; DNA: TGTGCCAGCAGTTACGACAGCAACTATGGCTACACCTTC; CDR3: CASSYDSNYGYTF
size: .; D: .; V: TRBV11-3; length: 12; J: TRBJ1-4; DNA: TGTGCCAGCAGCTCTGTACCGGGACAACTGTTTTTT; CDR3: CASSSVPGQLFF
size: .; D: .; V: TRBV2; length: 14; J: TRBJ2-3; DNA: TGTGCCAGCAGTGAAGACAGGGCCACAGATACGCAGTATTTT; CDR3: CASSEDRATDTQYF
size: .; D: TRBD1; V: TRBV10-3; length: 17; J: TRBJ1-1; DNA: TGTGCCATCAGTGAGTCATCAACAGGGGGTGTAATTACTGAAGCTTTCTTT; CDR3: CAISESSTGGVITEAFF
size: .; D: TRBD1; V: TRBV7-9; length: 17; J: TRBJ2-5; DNA: TGTGCCAGCAGCTCCAAGTTAAGTCGGGACAGTTTGGAGACCCAGTACTTC; CDR3: CASSSKLSRDSLETQYF
size: .; D: TRBD2; V: TRBV3-1/TRBV3-2; length: 14; J: TRBJ2-7; DNA: TGTGCCAGCAGCTACGGACTAGCGGGTTACGAGCAGTACTTC; CDR3: CASSYGLAGYEQYF
size: .; D: TRBD2; V: TRBV5-4; length: 18; J: TRBJ2-3; DNA: TGTGCCAGCAGCCGTTACCTAGCGGGGGGCCGCGACGTGAATACGCAGTATTTT; CDR3: CASSRYLAGGRDVNTQYF
size: few; D: .; V: TRBV10-3; length: 13; J: TRBJ1-2; DNA: TGTGCCATCAGTGAGTCTGAAAGTTATGGCTACACCTTC; CDR3: CAISESESYGYTF
size: .; D: .; V: TRBV4-2; length: 18; J: TRBJ1-1; DNA: TGTGCCAGCCGGGGGGGAGGGGGGAACCGTTTCATGAACACTGAAGCTTTCTTT; CDR3: CASRGGGGNRFMNTEAFF
size: .; D: TRBD1; V: TRBV5-1; length: 16; J: TRBJ1-1; DNA: TGCGCCAGCAGCCGACAGGGTCAGGCGGGAAACACTGAAGCTTTCTTT; CDR3: CASSRQGQAGNTEAFF
size: .; D: .; V: TRBV5-1; length: 15; J: TRBJ1-3; DNA: TGCGCCAGCAGCTCCGGGACGGCCTCTGGAAACACCATATATTTT; CDR3: CASSSGTASGNTIYF
size: .; D: .; V: TRBV6-5; length: 16; J: TRBJ1-4; DNA: TGTGCCAGCAGTTACTCTGGGAGGGAAACTAATGAAAAACTGTTTTTT; CDR3: CASSYSGRETNEKLFF
size: .; D: TRBD1; V: TRBV5-1; length: 16; J: TRBJ1-1; DNA: TGCGCCAGCAGCTTGGTCGCAGGGGGCAAGGGCACTGAAGCTTTCTTT; CDR3: CASSLVAGGKGTEAFF
size: .; D: TRBD1; V: TRBV28; length: 14; J: TRBJ1-1; DNA: TGTGCCAGCAGTCGGACAGGGACGAACACTGAAGCTTTCTTT; CDR3: CASSRTGTNTEAFF
size: .; D: .; V: TRBV24-1; length: 14; J: TRBJ1-2; DNA: TGTGCCACCAGTGATGCGCAGGGGAACTATGGCTACACCTTC; CDR3: CATSDAQGNYGYTF
size: few; D: .; V: TRBV7-8; length: 16; J: TRBJ1-1; DNA: TGTGCCAGCAGCTTAGTCCCGGCGGGGACATCGGGGGTAGCTTTCTTT; CDR3: CASSLVPAGTSGVAFF
size: .; D: .; V: TRBV28; length: 16; J: TRBJ1-6; DNA: TGTGCCAGCAGCCTGGATGGGGAGGACTATAATTCACCCCTCCACTTT; CDR3: CASSLDGEDYNSPLHF
size: few; D: .; V: TRBV5-1; length: 14; J: TRBJ2-7; DNA: TGCGCCAGCAGCTGGAATGGGCAGGACTACGAGCAGTACTTC; CDR3: CASSWNGQDYEQYF
size: .; D: TRBD1; V: TRBV6-5; length: 15; J: TRBJ1-2; DNA: TGTGCCAGCAGCCGTGGACAGGGATCTAACTATGGCTACACCTTC; CDR3: CASSRGQGSNYGYTF
size: .; D: .; V: TRBV2; length: 12; J: TRBJ2-5; DNA: TGTGCCAGCAGTGAGGCTAAAGAGACCCAGTACTTC; CDR3: CASSEAKETQYF
size: .; D: .; V: TRBV4-1; length: 14; J: TRBJ1-5; DNA: TGCGCCAGCAGCCAAGATTTCAGCAATCAGCCCCAGCATTTT; CDR3: CASSQDFSNQPQHF
size: .; D: TRBD2; V: TRBV11-2; length: 16; J: TRBJ2-5; DNA: TGTGCCAGCAGCTCAAGACTAGCGGGGTCGCAAGAGACCCAGTACTTC; CDR3: CASSSRLAGSQETQYF
size: .; D: .; V: TRBV4-1; length: 17; J: TRBJ1-3; DNA: TGCGCCAGCAGCCAAGTCCTCAGATTCAATCCTGGAAACACCATATATTTT; CDR3: CASSQVLRFNPGNTIYF